This T cell receptor beta chain is drawn from a study of T-cell memory formation after mild COVID-19. Germline assignment: CDR1 SGHRS and CDR2 YFSETQ. V lost 4 bases and J lost 0; bases outside the gene matches: 8. The CDR3 contains 16 residues. TCRdb ran MiXCR on the 5' RACE reads and lists one entry per CDR3 protein. The data show roughly 58,000 distinct CDR3 sequences, more than 8% seen once. The receptor comes from a man between 18 and 35 years old who had mild COVID-19 (a few samples of this study predate the infection). Cell type and time point are not known. The J gene is TRBJ2-3, the V gene TRBV5-1; 7 bases align to TRBD1. Source material: PBMCs or a T cell subset sorted from them (not recorded which). The chain's CDR3 is CASSPGQVLSTDTQYF. CDR3 coding DNA: TGCGCCAGCAGCCCCGGACAGGTACTGAGCACAGATACGCAGTATTTT.